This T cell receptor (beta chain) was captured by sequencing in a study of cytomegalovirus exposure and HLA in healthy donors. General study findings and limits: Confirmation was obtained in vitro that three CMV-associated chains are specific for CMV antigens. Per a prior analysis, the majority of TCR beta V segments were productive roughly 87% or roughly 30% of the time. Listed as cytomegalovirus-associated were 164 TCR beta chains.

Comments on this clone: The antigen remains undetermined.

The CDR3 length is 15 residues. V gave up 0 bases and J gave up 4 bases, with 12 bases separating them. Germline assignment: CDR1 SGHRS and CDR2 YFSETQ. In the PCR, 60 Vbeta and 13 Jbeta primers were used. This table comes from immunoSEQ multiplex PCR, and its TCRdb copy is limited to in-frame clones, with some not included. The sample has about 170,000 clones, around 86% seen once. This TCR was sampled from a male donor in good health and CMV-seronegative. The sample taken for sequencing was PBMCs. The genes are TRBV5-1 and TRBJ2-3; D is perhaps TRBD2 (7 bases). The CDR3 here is CASSLVGGRSDTQYF. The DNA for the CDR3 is TGCGCCAGCAGCTTGGTGGGGGGGCGGTCAGATACGCAGTATTTT.